A selection of T cell receptor beta chains follows, all from one sample in a study of shared clonotypes between healthy human individuals. Produced via immunoSEQ multiplex PCR; TCRdb's table is partial and in-frame only. Here the sample spans about 110,000 clones, 65% to 75% being singletons. The sequenced material came from memory CD8+ T cells sorted from blood. These TCRs come from a woman younger than 45 in good health. Each CDR3 is given with its conserved first and last residue. Fields, in order: V gene, D gene, clone size, J gene, CDR3 DNA, CDR3 protein. D genes are given only for firm matches. A row's size may be missing; if present it is once, few, many or a size class.

TRBV13	NA	NA	TRBJ1-1	TGTGCCAGCAGCTTAGAAGGTCAGGGTGACACTGAAGCTTTCTTT	CASSLEGQGDTEAFF
TRBV25-1	TRBD2	many	TRBJ2-1	TGTGCCAGCAGTGAATCAAAGCGGGAGGGAACGTGGGATGAGCAGTTCTTC	CASSESKREGTWDEQFF
TRBV19	TRBD2	few	TRBJ2-3	TGTGCCAGTAGTACAAACCAACTAGCGGCTAGCACAGATACGCAGTATTTT	CASSTNQLAASTDTQYF
TRBV5-1	NA	NA	TRBJ2-7	TGCGCCAGCAGCTTGGATTCCGGGACTGCGGGCGAGCAGTACTTC	CASSLDSGTAGEQYF
TRBV7-9	NA	NA	TRBJ1-2	TGTGCCAGCAGCCCCGGGACGGAGGGGGACTATGGCTACACCTTC	CASSPGTEGDYGYTF
TRBV27	TRBD1	NA	TRBJ2-7	TGTGCCAGCAGTTTGACAGGGAGCTCCTACGAGCAGTACTTC	CASSLTGSSYEQYF
TRBV6-1	NA	NA	TRBJ1-3	TGTGCCAGCAGTGCGGGTCATTCCCGTTCTGGAAACACCATATATTTT	CASSAGHSRSGNTIYF
TRBV9	TRBD1	NA	TRBJ1-1	TGTGCCAGCAGCGCCCCGACAGGGTTAATATCTGAAGCTTTCTTT	CASSAPTGLISEAFF
TRBV28	TRBD2	NA	TRBJ2-1	TGTGCCAGCAGTTTCCCCCGCGGGAGGCGGGAGGGGGATGAGCAGTTCTTC	CASSFPRGRREGDEQFF
TRBV25-1	TRBD2	NA	TRBJ2-1	TGTGCCAGCACCACAGGACTAGCGGGCAACTCCTACAATGAGCAGTTCTTC	CASTTGLAGNSYNEQFF
TRBV9	TRBD1	NA	TRBJ2-7	TGTGCCAGCAGCGTAGGCCAGGGGGCGACCTACGAGCAGTACTTC	CASSVGQGATYEQYF
TRBV6-4	TRBD1	NA	TRBJ1-1	TGTGCCAGACCCAGGGGGGCCACTGAAGCTTTCTTT	CARPRGATEAFF
TRBV6-1	NA	once	TRBJ2-7	TGTGCCACCACTTGGGACCCGAGCTCCTACGAGCAGTACTTC	CATTWDPSSYEQYF
TRBV7-8	NA	NA	TRBJ1-3	TGTGCCAGCAGCCCGGGGCCTGGAAACACCATATATTTT	CASSPGPGNTIYF
TRBV5-3	TRBD1	NA	TRBJ2-7	TGTGCCAGAAGCTTGCTGCGGACAGGGGTATTCTACGAGCAGTACTTC	CARSLLRTGVFYEQYF
TRBV9	NA	NA	TRBJ2-5	TGTGCCAGCAGCGTGGGCGGGATTCCGGAAGAGACCCAGTACTTC	CASSVGGIPEETQYF